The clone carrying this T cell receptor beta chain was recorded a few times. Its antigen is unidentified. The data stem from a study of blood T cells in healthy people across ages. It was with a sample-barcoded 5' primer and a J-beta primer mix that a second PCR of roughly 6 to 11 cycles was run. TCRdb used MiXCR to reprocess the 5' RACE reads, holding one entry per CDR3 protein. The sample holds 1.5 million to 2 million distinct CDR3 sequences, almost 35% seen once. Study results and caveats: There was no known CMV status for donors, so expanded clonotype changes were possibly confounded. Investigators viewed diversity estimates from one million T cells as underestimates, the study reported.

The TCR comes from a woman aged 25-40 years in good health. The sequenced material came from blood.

DNA of the CDR3: TGCGCCAGCAGCTTGGAGGGGCGGCGCGGAGAGACCCAGTACTTC. It codes for CASSLEGRRGETQYF. The genes are TRBV5-1 and TRBJ2-7; weak D call: TRBD1 (5 bases). The J call is in doubt because the DNA end fits TRBJ2-5 better. Germline V gene lookup returns CDR1 SGHRS and CDR2 YFSETQ. The CDR3 has 15 residues.